The entry below gives a single T cell receptor beta chain sequence along with its context. The data derive from a study of T cell changes during pregnancy in multiple sclerosis. Germline V gene lookup returns CDR1 LGHNA and CDR2 YNFKEQ. The CDR3 sequence is 16 residues long. V was clipped by 0 bases and J by 2 bases, with 12 bases between them. The repertoire was sequenced with immunoSEQ multiplex PCR; TCRdb's copy has only in-frame clones and lacks some. The data hold about 60,000 clones, with 85% to 95% observed a single time. The source material was CD8+ T cells from peripheral blood mononuclear cells, sampled in the second trimester of pregnancy. The sequence derives from a female donor with multiple sclerosis, enrolled in a pregnancy study. The chain employs TRBV4-2 and TRBJ2-3, with a possible D match to TRBD2 (6 bases). The CDR3 nucleotides are TGTGCCAGCAGCCAAGAGGCGGGGCCATACACAGATACGCAGTATTTT. Encoded protein: CASSQEAGPYTDTQYF.